These 2 T cell receptor beta chains share one sample of origin, sequenced in a study of blood T cell repertoires in COVID-19. The table came from immunoSEQ multiplex PCR; TCRdb's copy has only in-frame clones and leaves some out. The table includes about 50,000 clones, around 86% detected once. Sequenced input: peripheral blood. These receptors were taken from a man aged 50 to 60 with active COVID-19.

This chain uses TRBV9 with TRBJ2-1; 15 bases are a match to TRBD2. The CDR3 is 15 residues long. Germline V gene sequence: CDR1 SGDLS, CDR2 YYNGEE. V gave up 4 bases and J gave up 8 bases; unmatched junction bases: 4. The CDR3 DNA is TGTGCCAGCAGCCCCAGGACTAGCGGGAGGGATGAGCAGTTCTTC. This sequence encodes CASSPRTSGRDEQFF.

This chain uses TRBV11-2 with TRBJ1-2; TRBD1 is a possible D gene (5 bases). The CDR3 length is 13 residues. V dropped 5 bases and J dropped 6 bases, with 13 bases sitting between them. CDR1 and CDR2 from the germline V gene are SGHAT and FQNNGV. The CDR3 region is CASSPMAGHGYTF. The CDR3 coding sequence is TGTGCCAGCAGCCCCATGGCAGGGCATGGCTACACCTTC.